The rows below give T cell receptor beta chains drawn from one sample of a study of blood T cell repertoires in COVID-19. Method: immunoSEQ multiplex PCR; TCRdb's copy keeps in-frame clones and lacks some. Of about 110,000 clones in the sample, 70% to 90% were seen once. Sequencing was performed on peripheral blood. These receptors originate from a man aged 35-49 years with acute or convalescent COVID-19. Each CDR3 is given with its conserved first and last residue. D genes are given only for firm matches. Clone size is shown for a subset of rows, as once, few, many or a class of expanded clone.

D,size,V,J,DNA,CDR3
TRBD2,-,TRBV10-3,TRBJ2-1,TGTGCCATCAGTGGGCTAGCGGAGGGAACCTACAATGAGCAGTTCTTC,CAISGLAEGTYNEQFF
-,few,TRBV19,TRBJ1-2,TGTGCCAGTAGTATGTGGCCAGGTTGGGATGGCTACACCTTC,CASSMWPGWDGYTF
TRBD1,-,TRBV4-1,TRBJ1-2,TGCGCCAGCAGCTCGACAGGGGGCAGTGGCTACACCTTC,CASSSTGGSGYTF
-,-,TRBV5-6,TRBJ2-7,TGTGCCAGCAGCTTGGGGCCCCCCTACGAGCAGTACTTC,CASSLGPPYEQYF
-,-,TRBV21-1,TRBJ2-5,TGTGCCAGCAGCAAAGAGCTGCAGGGGGCCCAGGAGACCCAGTACTTC,CASSKELQGAQETQYF
-,-,TRBV6-5,TRBJ1-1,TGTGCCAGCAGTTACCCCGAGGAGGGGAACACTGAAGCTTTCTTT,CASSYPEEGNTEAFF
-,-,TRBV20-1,TRBJ1-3,TGCAGTGCTAGTTTAGGAAACACCATATATTTT,CSASLGNTIYF
-,-,TRBV7-2,TRBJ1-1,TGTGCCAGCAGCCGCGGGGGAACCAACACTGAAGCTTTCTTT,CASSRGGTNTEAFF
-,-,TRBV23-1,TRBJ1-3,TGCGCCAGCAGTCAATCCACTCTCCACGCAACTGGAAACACCATATATTTT,CASSQSTLHATGNTIYF
TRBD2,-,TRBV5-4,TRBJ2-3,TGTGCCAGCAGTCGGGGGGGCAGCACAGATACGCAGTATTTT,CASSRGGSTDTQYF
TRBD1,-,TRBV4-3,TRBJ2-7,TGCGCCAGCAGCCAAGGGTCCGGGACAGGGCTCTACGAGCAGTACTTC,CASSQGSGTGLYEQYF
TRBD1,-,TRBV7-2,TRBJ1-2,TGTGCCAGCAGCTTAGTGGGGGGACAGGGTAACTATGGCTACACCTTC,CASSLVGGQGNYGYTF
-,few,TRBV7-3,TRBJ1-5,TGTGCCAGCAGCTTAAAAGCGCACCGGGGGGCTAAACAGCCCCAGCATTTT,CASSLKAHRGAKQPQHF
TRBD2,-,TRBV7-9,TRBJ2-5,TGTGCCAGCAGTCGACTAGCGGGGGGTGGGACCCAGTACTTC,CASSRLAGGGTQYF
-,-,TRBV11-2,TRBJ2-2,TGTGCCAGCAGCCGTCCCGGGGTTCGGGAGCTGTTTTTT,CASSRPGVRELFF
TRBD1,-,TRBV29-1,TRBJ2-3,TGCAGCGTTGAAGGGACAGGACACACAGATACGCAGTATTTT,CSVEGTGHTDTQYF
TRBD1,-,TRBV4-1,TRBJ1-1,TGCGCCAGCAGCCCCCCCGTGGGACAGATGAACACTGAAGCTTTCTTT,CASSPPVGQMNTEAFF
TRBD1,-,TRBV11-2,TRBJ2-7,TGTGCCAGCAGGGCGACAGGGGGCCTTTCCTACGAGCAGTACTTC,CASRATGGLSYEQYF
TRBD2,-,TRBV3-1/TRBV3-2,TRBJ2-3,TGTGCCAGCAGCCAAGTAGCGCTAGCGGGCAATACGCAGTATTTT,CASSQVALAGNTQYF
-,-,TRBV6-6,TRBJ1-2,TGTGCCAGCAGTCAAGACGGCAGGGGAGCGGGGGGCTACACCTTC,CASSQDGRGAGGYTF
-,-,TRBV19,TRBJ1-1,TGTGCCAGTAGTGTCGTTCTCGAGGGTGACGCTGAAGCTTTCTTT,CASSVVLEGDAEAFF
TRBD1,-,TRBV11-3,TRBJ2-4,TGTGCCAGCAGCTTAGGGGGGGACAGGGTCAACATTCAGTACTTC,CASSLGGDRVNIQYF
-,-,TRBV6-5,TRBJ2-2,TGTGCCAGCAGACAGATTGGGGCGAACGGGGAGCTGTTTTTT,CASRQIGANGELFF
TRBD1,few,TRBV6-2/TRBV6-3,TRBJ1-2,TGTGCCAGCAGTTACCCCACCGGACAGGCCTACTATGGCTACACCTTC,CASSYPTGQAYYGYTF
TRBD1,-,TRBV9,TRBJ1-6,TGTGCCAGCAGCCCCTCCGGTCGAGGGGGCGAATCACCCCTCCACTTT,CASSPSGRGGESPLHF
-,-,TRBV4-1,TRBJ1-2,TGCGCCAGCAGCCAACCGGGGGAGCAGGGTTGGTTGGGCTACACCTTC,CASSQPGEQGWLGYTF
TRBD2,-,TRBV11-2,TRBJ2-3,TGTGCCAGCAGCTTAGCGGGTACGGGGGGGGCCGGAGATACGCAGTATTTT,CASSLAGTGGAGDTQYF
TRBD1,-,TRBV14,TRBJ1-1,TGTGCCAGCAGCCATCTGGCAATCGGGTCGGGACAGGAAGCTTTCTTT,CASSHLAIGSGQEAFF
-,-,TRBV12-5,TRBJ1-5,TGTGCTAGTGGTTTGAATATCGACAGATACAATCAGCCCCAGCATTTT,CASGLNIDRYNQPQHF
-,-,TRBV2,TRBJ1-6,TGTGCCAGCAGCCCGACAGTGCCCTATAATTCACCCCTCCACTTT,CASSPTVPYNSPLHF
TRBD2,-,TRBV7-8,TRBJ2-3,TGTGCCAGCAGCCCTAGCGGGGGGGTCACAGATACGCAGTATTTT,CASSPSGGVTDTQYF
-,-,TRBV4-3,TRBJ2-5,TGCGCCAGCAGCCAAGACAGGGTTGGAACCCAGTACTTC,CASSQDRVGTQYF
-,-,TRBV3-1/TRBV3-2,TRBJ1-6,TGTGCCAGCAGCCAAGGTCGGGGGGATTCACCCCTCCACTTT,CASSQGRGDSPLHF
TRBD2,many,TRBV7-9,TRBJ2-1,TGTGCCAGCAGCCCTCGGGCTAGCGGGGGTGTGGGGTACAATGAGCAGTTCTTC,CASSPRASGGVGYNEQFF
-,-,TRBV29-1,TRBJ1-3,TGCAGCGTGTCGGGTTATGGAAACACCATATATTTT,CSVSGYGNTIYF
-,-,TRBV4-1,TRBJ2-3,TGCGCCAGCAGCCGAGGAGGGGGGGGCCTTTTGCCGCATACGCAGTATTTT,CASSRGGGGLLPHTQYF
-,-,TRBV7-9,TRBJ2-1,TGTGCCAGCAGCTTAGGACTCGCGCGGAATGAGCAGTTCTTC,CASSLGLARNEQFF
TRBD1,-,TRBV29-1,TRBJ2-7,TGCAGCGTTGAAGATCTGAACAGGGGTGAGCAGTACTTC,CSVEDLNRGEQYF
-,-,TRBV21-1,TRBJ2-2,TGTGCCAGCAGCCCACAAGGGACAGGGATATGGGCGGCCGGGGAGCTGTTTTTT,CASSPQGTGIWAAGELFF
TRBD1,-,TRBV27,TRBJ1-2,TGTGCCAGCAGTTTCCTCTCCCGACAGGGCCCTAACTATGGCTACACCTTC,CASSFLSRQGPNYGYTF
-,-,TRBV18,TRBJ1-1,TGTGCCAGCGAAACTTCTACCAAGTCTTTTACGGCTGAAGCTTTCTTT,CASETSTKSFTAEAFF
-,-,TRBV4-3,TRBJ1-1,TGCGCCAGCAGCCAAGATCGCGGGGGCACTGAAGCTTTCTTT,CASSQDRGGTEAFF
-,once,TRBV10-1,TRBJ2-4,TGCGCCAGCAGTGGGCAGGGGATAGCCAAAAACATTCAGTACTTC,CASSGQGIAKNIQYF
-,-,TRBV19,TRBJ1-6,TGTGCCAGTAGTCAGGCGGCAGGGGCTAATTCACCCCTCCACTTT,CASSQAAGANSPLHF
-,once,TRBV12-2,TRBJ1-4,TGTGCAAGTCGCTTAGCGTCCAGGGGGGAAAAACTGTTTTTT,CASRLASRGEKLFF